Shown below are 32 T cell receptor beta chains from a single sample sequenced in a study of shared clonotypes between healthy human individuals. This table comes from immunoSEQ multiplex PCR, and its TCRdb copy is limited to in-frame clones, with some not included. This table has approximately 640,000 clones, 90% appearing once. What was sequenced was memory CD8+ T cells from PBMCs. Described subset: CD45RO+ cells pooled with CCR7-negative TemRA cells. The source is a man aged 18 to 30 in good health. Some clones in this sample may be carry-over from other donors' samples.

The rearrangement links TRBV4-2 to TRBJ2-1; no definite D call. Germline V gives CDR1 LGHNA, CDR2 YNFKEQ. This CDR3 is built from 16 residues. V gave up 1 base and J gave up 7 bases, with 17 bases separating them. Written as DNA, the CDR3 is TGTGCCAGCAGCCAAGTTTTCTCGGGCGGATTGAATGAGCAGTTCTTC. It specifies CASSQVFSGGLNEQFF.

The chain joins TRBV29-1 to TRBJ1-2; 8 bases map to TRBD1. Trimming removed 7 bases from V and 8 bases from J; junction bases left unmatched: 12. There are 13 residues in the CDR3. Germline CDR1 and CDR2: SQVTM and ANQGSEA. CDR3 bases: TGCAGCGCTAAAGACAGGGGAGGCCGCGGCTACACCTTC. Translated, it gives CSAKDRGGRGYTF. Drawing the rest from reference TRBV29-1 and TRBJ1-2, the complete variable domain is SAVISQKPSRDICQRGTSLTIQCQVDSQVTMMFWYRQQPGQSLTLIATANQGSEATYESGFVIDKFPISRPNLTFSTLTVSNMSPEDSSIYLCSAKDRGGRGYTFGSGTRLTVV.

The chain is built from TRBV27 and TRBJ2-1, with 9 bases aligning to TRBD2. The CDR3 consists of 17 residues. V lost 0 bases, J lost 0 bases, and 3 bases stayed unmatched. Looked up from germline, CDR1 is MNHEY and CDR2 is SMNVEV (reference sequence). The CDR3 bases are TGTGCCAGCAGTTTATCCCCTAGCGGGATCTCCTACAATGAGCAGTTCTTC. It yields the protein CASSLSPSGISYNEQFF.

The CDR3 is CASREGREILGELFF. CDR3 DNA: TGTGCCAGCAGAGAAGGGCGGGAGATTCTGGGGGAGCTGTTTTTT. The chain recombines TRBV7-6 with TRBJ2-2; 7 nucleotides agree with TRBD2. V was pared by 6 bases and J by 8 bases, with 12 bases of the junction left unmatched. This CDR3 contains 15 residues. Germline V gives CDR1 SGHVS, CDR2 FNYEAQ.

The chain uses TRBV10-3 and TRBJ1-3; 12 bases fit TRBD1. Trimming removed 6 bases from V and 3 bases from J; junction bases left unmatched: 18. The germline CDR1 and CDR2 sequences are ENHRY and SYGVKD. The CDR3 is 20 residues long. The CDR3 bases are TGTGCCATCAGCCGAAGGAGACTCCGGGACAGGGGGCGTCTTGGAAACACCATATATTTT. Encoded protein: CAISRRRLRDRGRLGNTIYF.

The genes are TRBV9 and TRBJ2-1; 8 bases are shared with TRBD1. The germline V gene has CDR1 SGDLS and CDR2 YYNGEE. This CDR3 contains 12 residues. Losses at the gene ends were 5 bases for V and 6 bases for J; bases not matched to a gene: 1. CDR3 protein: CASSDRGNEQFF. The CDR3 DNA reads TGTGCCAGCAGTGACAGGGGCAATGAGCAGTTCTTC.

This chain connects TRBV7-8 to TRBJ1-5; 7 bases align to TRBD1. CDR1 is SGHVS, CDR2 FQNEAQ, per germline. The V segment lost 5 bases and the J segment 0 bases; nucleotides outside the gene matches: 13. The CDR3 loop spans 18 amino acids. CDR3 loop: CASSASYIGGISNQPQHF. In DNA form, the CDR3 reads TGTGCCAGCAGCGCATCCTATATAGGGGGCATTAGCAATCAGCCCCAGCATTTT.

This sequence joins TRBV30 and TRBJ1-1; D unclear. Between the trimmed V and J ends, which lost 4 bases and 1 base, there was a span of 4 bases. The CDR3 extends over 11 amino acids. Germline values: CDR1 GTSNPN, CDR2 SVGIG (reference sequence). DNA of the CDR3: TGTGCCTGGAACTCGAACACTGAAGCTTTCTTT. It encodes CAWNSNTEAFF.

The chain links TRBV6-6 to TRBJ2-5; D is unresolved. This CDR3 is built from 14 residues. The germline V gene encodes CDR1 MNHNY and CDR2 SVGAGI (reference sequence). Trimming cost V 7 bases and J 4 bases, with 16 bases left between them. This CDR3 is CASTAVGYIETQYF. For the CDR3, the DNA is TGTGCCAGCACGGCGGTTGGGTATATAGAGACCCAGTACTTC.

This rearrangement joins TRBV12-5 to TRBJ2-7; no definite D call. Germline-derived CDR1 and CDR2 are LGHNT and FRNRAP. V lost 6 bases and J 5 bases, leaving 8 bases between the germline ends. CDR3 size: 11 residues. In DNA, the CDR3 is TGTGCTAGTGGAACGTATAACGAGCAGTACTTC. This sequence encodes CASGTYNEQYF.

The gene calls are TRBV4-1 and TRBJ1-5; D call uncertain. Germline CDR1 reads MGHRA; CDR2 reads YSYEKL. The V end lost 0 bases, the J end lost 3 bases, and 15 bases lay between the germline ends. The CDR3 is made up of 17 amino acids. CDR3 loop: CASSQDISKINNQPQHF. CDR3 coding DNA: TGCGCCAGCAGCCAAGATATTTCGAAAATAAACAATCAGCCCCAGCATTTT.

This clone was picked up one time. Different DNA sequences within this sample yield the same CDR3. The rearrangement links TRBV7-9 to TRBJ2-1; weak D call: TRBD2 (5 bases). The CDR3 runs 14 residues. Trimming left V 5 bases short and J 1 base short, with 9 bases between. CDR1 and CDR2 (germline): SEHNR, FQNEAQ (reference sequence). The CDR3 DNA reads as TGTGCCAGCAGCGCCCTAGCTTCCTACAATGAGCAGTTCTTC. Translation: CASSALASYNEQFF.

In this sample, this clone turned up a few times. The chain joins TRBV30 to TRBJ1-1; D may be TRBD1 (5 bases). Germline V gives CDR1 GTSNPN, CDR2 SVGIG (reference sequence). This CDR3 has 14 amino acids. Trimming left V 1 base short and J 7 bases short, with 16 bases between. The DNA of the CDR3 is TGTGCCTGGAGTGATCTTTGGGGGAAGGGTGAAGCTTTCTTT. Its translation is CAWSDLWGKGEAFF.

CDR3 region: CAMQGSGNTEAFF. The CDR3 bases are TGTGCCATGCAGGGGTCGGGGAACACTGAAGCTTTCTTT. The rearrangement links TRBV10-3 to TRBJ1-1; perhaps TRBD1 as D (6 bases). V was trimmed by 9 bases and J by 1 base, leaving 12 bases between them. The CDR3 length is 13 residues. Germline V gene lookup returns CDR1 ENHRY and CDR2 SYGVKD.

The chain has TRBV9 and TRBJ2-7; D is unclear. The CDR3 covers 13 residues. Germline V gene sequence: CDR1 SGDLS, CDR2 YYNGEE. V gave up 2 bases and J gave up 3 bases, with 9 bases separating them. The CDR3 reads CASSVQEGYEQYF. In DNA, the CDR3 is TGTGCCAGCAGCGTCCAGGAAGGCTACGAGCAGTACTTC.

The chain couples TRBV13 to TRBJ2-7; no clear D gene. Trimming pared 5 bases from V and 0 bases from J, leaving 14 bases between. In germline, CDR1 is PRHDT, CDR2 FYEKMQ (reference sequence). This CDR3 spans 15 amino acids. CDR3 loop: CASSRWSASSYEQYF. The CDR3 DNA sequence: TGTGCCAGCAGCCGGTGGTCGGCGAGCTCCTACGAGCAGTACTTC.

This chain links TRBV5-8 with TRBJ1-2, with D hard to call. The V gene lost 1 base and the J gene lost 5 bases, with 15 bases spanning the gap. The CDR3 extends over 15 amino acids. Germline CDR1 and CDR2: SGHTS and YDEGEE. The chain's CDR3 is CASSLHSGSWYGYTF. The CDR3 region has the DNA TGTGCCAGCAGCTTGCACTCCGGATCTTGGTATGGCTACACCTTC.

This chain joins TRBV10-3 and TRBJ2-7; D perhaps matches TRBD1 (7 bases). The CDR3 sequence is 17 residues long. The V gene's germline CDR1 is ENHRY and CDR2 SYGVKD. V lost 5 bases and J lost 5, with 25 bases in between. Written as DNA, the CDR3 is TGTGCCATCAGTCGTAGGGACAGCACAACCCGGACTAACGAGCAGTACTTC. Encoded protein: CAISRRDSTTRTNEQYF.

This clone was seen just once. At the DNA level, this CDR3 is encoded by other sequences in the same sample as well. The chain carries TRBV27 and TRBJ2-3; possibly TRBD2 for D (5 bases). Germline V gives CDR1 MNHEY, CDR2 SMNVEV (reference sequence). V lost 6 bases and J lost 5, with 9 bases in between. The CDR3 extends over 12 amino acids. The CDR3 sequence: CASSPGGDTQYF. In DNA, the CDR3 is TGTGCCAGCAGCCCCGGAGGAGATACGCAGTATTTT.

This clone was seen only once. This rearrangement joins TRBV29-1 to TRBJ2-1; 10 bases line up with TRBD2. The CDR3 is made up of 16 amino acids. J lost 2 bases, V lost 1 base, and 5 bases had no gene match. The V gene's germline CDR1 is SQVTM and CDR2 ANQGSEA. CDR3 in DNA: TGCAGCGTTGAAGTGCCGGGACTAGCGACCTACAATGAGCAGTTCTTC. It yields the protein CSVEVPGLATYNEQFF.

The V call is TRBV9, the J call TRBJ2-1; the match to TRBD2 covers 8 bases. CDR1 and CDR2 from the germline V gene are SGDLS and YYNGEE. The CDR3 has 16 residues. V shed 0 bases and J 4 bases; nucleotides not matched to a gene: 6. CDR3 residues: CASSVGSGVEYNEQFF. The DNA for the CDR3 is TGTGCCAGCAGCGTAGGTAGCGGGGTAGAATACAATGAGCAGTTCTTC.

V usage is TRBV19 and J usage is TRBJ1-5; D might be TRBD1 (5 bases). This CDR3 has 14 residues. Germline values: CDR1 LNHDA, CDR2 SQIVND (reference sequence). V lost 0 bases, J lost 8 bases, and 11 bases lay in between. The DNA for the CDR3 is TGTGCCAGTAGTATAGATCAGGGCGCGGAGCCCCAGCATTTT. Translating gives CASSIDQGAEPQHF.

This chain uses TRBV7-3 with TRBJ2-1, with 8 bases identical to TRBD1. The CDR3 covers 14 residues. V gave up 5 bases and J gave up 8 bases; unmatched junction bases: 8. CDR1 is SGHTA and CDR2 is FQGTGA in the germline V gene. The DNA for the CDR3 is TGTGCCAGCAGCCCTGGACAGGGATCCGATGAGCAGTTCTTC. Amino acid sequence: CASSPGQGSDEQFF.

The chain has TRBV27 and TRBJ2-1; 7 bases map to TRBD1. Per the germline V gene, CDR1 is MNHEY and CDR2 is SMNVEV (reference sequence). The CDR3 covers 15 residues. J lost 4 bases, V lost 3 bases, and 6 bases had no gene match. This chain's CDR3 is CASSLIGTVYNEQFF. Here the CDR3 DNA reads TGTGCCAGCAGTTTGATCGGGACAGTGTACAATGAGCAGTTCTTC.

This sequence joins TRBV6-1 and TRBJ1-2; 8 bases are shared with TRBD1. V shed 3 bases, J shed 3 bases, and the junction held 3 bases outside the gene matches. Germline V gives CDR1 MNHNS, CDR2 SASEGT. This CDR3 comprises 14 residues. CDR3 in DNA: TGTGCCAGCAGTGACAGGGGGCCCGACTATGGCTACACCTTC. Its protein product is CASSDRGPDYGYTF.

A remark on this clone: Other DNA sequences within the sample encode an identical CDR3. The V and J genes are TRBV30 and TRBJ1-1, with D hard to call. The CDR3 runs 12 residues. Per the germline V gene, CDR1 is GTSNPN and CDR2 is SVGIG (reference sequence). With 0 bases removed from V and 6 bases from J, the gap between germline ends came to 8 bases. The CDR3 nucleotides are TGTGCCTGGAGTGTTGGTAGCGCTGAAGCTTTCTTT. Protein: CAWSVGSAEAFF.

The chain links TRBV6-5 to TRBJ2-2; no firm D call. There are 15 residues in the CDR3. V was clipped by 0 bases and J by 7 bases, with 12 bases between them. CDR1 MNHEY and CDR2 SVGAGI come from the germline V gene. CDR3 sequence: CASSYSSAWNGELFF. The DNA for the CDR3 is TGTGCCAGCAGTTACTCATCAGCGTGGAACGGGGAGCTGTTTTTT.

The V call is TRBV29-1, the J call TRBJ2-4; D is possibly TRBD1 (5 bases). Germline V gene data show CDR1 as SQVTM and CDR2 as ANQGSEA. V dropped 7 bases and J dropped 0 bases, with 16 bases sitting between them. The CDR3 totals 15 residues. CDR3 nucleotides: TGCAGCGCTTTGACAGCCGGTATAGCCAAAAACATTCAGTACTTC. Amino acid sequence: CSALTAGIAKNIQYF.

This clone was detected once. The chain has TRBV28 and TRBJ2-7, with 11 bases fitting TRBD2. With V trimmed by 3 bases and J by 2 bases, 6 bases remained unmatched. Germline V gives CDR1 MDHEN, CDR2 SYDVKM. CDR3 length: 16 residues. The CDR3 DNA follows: TGTGCCAGCAGTTTTCTAGCGGGAGGAACACCCTACGAGCAGTACTTC. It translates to CASSFLAGGTPYEQYF. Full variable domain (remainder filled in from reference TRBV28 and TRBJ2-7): DVKVTQSSRYLVKRTGEKVFLECVQDMDHENMFWYRQDPGLGLRLIYFSYDVKMKEKGDIPEGYSVSREKKERFSLILESASTNQTSMYLCASSFLAGGTPYEQYFGPGTRLTVT.

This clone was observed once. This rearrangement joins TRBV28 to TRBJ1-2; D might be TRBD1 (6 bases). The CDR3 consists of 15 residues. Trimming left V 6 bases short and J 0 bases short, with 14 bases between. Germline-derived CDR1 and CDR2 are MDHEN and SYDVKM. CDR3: CASREGRTANYGYTF. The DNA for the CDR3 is TGTGCCAGCAGAGAGGGCCGGACAGCTAACTATGGCTACACCTTC.

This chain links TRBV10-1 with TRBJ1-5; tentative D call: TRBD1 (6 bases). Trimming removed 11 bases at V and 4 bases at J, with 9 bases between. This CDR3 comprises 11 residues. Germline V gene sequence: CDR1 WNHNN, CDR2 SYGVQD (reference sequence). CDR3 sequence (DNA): TGCGCCTGGGGACAAAATCAGCCCCAGCATTTT. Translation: CAWGQNQPQHF.

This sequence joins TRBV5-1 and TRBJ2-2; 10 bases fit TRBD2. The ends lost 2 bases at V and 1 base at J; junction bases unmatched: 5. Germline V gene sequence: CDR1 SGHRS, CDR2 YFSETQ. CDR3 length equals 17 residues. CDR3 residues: CASSLTASGGNTGELFF. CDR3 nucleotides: TGCGCCAGCAGCTTAACGGCTAGCGGGGGGAACACCGGGGAGCTGTTTTTT.